This TCR beta chain was identified in a study of T cell changes during pregnancy in multiple sclerosis. CDR1 and CDR2 from the germline V gene are SGHTS and YDEGEE. The CDR3 contains 15 residues. V shed 6 bases and J 5 bases; nucleotides not matched to a gene: 10. TCRdb's table, derived via immunoSEQ multiplex PCR, lists solely in-frame clones and lacks some. The sample comprises around 80,000 clones, 92% of which are singletons, and about 2.2% rests with the top ten. This chain links TRBV5-8 with TRBJ2-7, with 11 bases that match TRBD2. This specimen consisted of peripheral blood, obtained before pregnancy. The sequence derives from a female donor with multiple sclerosis, enrolled in a pregnancy study. The CDR3 protein is CASNKLAGVLHEQYF. Here the CDR3 DNA reads TGTGCCAGCAACAAACTAGCGGGAGTACTCCACGAGCAGTACTTC.